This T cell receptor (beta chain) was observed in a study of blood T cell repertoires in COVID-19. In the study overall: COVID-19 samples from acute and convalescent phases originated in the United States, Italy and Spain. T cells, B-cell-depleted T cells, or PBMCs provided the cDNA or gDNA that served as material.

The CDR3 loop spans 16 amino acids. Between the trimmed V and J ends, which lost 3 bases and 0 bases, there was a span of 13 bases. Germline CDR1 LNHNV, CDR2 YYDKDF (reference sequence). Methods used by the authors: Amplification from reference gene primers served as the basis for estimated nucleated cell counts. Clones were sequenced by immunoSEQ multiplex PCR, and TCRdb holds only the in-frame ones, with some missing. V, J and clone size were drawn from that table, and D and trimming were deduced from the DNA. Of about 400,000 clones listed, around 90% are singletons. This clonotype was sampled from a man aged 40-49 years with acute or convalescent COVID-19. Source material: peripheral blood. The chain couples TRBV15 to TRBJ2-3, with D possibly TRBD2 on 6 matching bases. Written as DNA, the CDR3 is TGTGCCACCAGCAGCCTGGGGGGACCAAGCACAGATACGCAGTATTTT. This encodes CATSSLGGPSTDTQYF.